These T cell receptor beta chains were read from a single sample in a study of T cells in Graves' hyperthyroidism and ophthalmopathy. Each CDR3 protein gets one entry after TCRdb re-called the multiplex PCR reads with MiXCR. The sample consists of fewer than 500,000 distinct CDR3 sequences, 13% of them appearing once. Input material: blood. These receptors came from a man younger than 40 with Graves' hyperthyroidism that later progressed to Graves' ophthalmopathy. Both conserved end residues are part of each CDR3. D genes are given only for firm matches. The size entry is marked missing in some rows and otherwise reads once, few, many or a size class.

TGTGCCAGCAGCGAAACGGGACAGGGGTGGCCAGATACGCAGTATTTT	CASSETGQGWPDTQYF	TRBD1	NA	TRBJ2-3	TRBV11-1
TGTGCCAGCAGGGCGACTAGCCACAATGAGCAGTTCTTC	CASRATSHNEQFF	TRBD2	many	TRBJ2-1	TRBV6-1
TGTGCCAGCAGTCCCCTTGGCCCCACAGGGATTTACGAGCAGTACTTC	CASSPLGPTGIYEQYF	NA	many	TRBJ2-7	TRBV27
TGTGCCAGCAGTTACGTCTCTCCCGGGTTCGGTTCACCCCTCCACTTT	CASSYVSPGFGSPLHF	NA	NA	TRBJ1-6	TRBV6-5
TGTGCCAGCAGCCCGCGCTTCAGCAACTATGGCTACACCTTC	CASSPRFSNYGYTF	NA	many	TRBJ1-2	TRBV7-2
TGTGCCAGCAGCGAAGGACCTAGGGTGGAGACCCAGTACTTC	CASSEGPRVETQYF	NA	few	TRBJ2-5	TRBV9
TGCAGTGCCCATCTCGGTGGGGGGGGGGGGTACCAAGAGACCCAGTACTTC	CSAHLGGGGGYQETQYF	TRBD2	few	TRBJ2-5	TRBV20-1
TGTGCCACCAGGGGACAGGGAAGCAATCAGCCCCAGCATTTT	CATRGQGSNQPQHF	TRBD1	NA	TRBJ1-5	TRBV24-1
TGTGCCAGCAGCCAAGTTAGGGGGACCGGGCTGCCAGATACGCAGTATTTT	CASSQVRGTGLPDTQYF	NA	few	TRBJ2-3	TRBV3-1
TGTGCCAGCAGTTTTTTCCCGGGACAGGGTAGCACAGATACGCAGTATTTT	CASSFFPGQGSTDTQYF	TRBD1	few	TRBJ2-3	TRBV6-5
TGTGCCAGCAGTTCCCCCATTACCGAATTCGCAACTAATGAAAAACTGTTTTTT	CASSSPITEFATNEKLFF	NA	many	TRBJ1-4	TRBV28
TGTGCCAGCAGCCAAGAGAGGGGAAAGGATGGCTACACCTTC	CASSQERGKDGYTF	NA	many	TRBJ1-2	TRBV3-1
TGTGCCAGCAGCCAAGCACAAATCCAAGAGACCCAGTACTTC	CASSQAQIQETQYF	NA	NA	TRBJ2-5	TRBV3-1
TGTGCCAGCAGTTTCTGGGCTGACAATCAGCCCCAGCATTTT	CASSFWADNQPQHF	NA	many	TRBJ1-5	TRBV12-3/TRBV12-4
TGCAGTGCTAGAGACGGCAGGGTAAATGAAAAACTGTTTTTT	CSARDGRVNEKLFF	NA	many	TRBJ1-4	TRBV20-1
TGCAGTGCTAGAGACACCGTCGGTCGCGGGGGTGGCTACGAGCAGTACTTC	CSARDTVGRGGGYEQYF	TRBD2	many	TRBJ2-7	TRBV20-1
TGTGCCAGCAGTTACTCGCCTACTTTCAATCAGCCCCAGCATTTT	CASSYSPTFNQPQHF	NA	NA	TRBJ1-5	TRBV6-2/TRBV6-3
TGTGCCAGCAGGGGACAGGGGTCCGGCTACACCTTC	CASRGQGSGYTF	TRBD1	many	TRBJ1-2	TRBV28
TGTGCCAGCAGCTTGGAGGGACAGGTCTATCAGCCCCAGCATTTT	CASSLEGQVYQPQHF	TRBD1	NA	TRBJ1-5	TRBV5-8
TGTGCCAGCAGGGCCTCCGGGGCGGGCACCGGGGAGCTGTTTTTT	CASRASGAGTGELFF	NA	few	TRBJ2-2	TRBV12-3/TRBV12-4
TGCGCCAGCAGCTTGGCTAGCGGGGGCTCTAGCTCCTACAATGAGCAGTTCTTC	CASSLASGGSSSYNEQFF	TRBD2	NA	TRBJ2-1	TRBV5-1
TGTGCCAGCAGTTTAACCGGGACAAGACAAGAGACCCAGTACTTC	CASSLTGTRQETQYF	NA	many	TRBJ2-5	TRBV12-3/TRBV12-4
TGTGCCAGTAGTAAGCGGACGTCCGGGGACACCGGGGAGCTGTTTTTT	CASSKRTSGDTGELFF	NA	many	TRBJ2-2	TRBV19
TGCGCCAGCAGACTTTCAACGGACAGGGTGGCCGGGGAGCTGTTTTTT	CASRLSTDRVAGELFF	TRBD1	few	TRBJ2-2	TRBV5-1
TGTGCCAGCTCACCAAATAGCAGGGGGTGGAACACTGAAGCTTTCTTT	CASSPNSRGWNTEAFF	TRBD1	NA	TRBJ1-1	TRBV18
TGCGCCAGCAGCCCCTTGGTCGGCAATGAGCAGTTCTTC	CASSPLVGNEQFF	NA	few	TRBJ2-1	TRBV5-1
TGCGCCAGCAGCTTGGAAAACAGGGATCAAGAGACCCAGTACTTC	CASSLENRDQETQYF	NA	few	TRBJ2-5	TRBV5-1
TGTGCCAGCAGCCAAGGAGGGGGCCTAGCGGGGGGGCCCTGGGATACGCAGTATTTT	CASSQGGGLAGGPWDTQYF	TRBD2	NA	TRBJ2-3	TRBV3-1
TGCAGTGCCGCCGAGGGAAGTGGCTACACCTTC	CSAAEGSGYTF	NA	few	TRBJ1-2	TRBV20-1
TGTGCCAGCAGCTTCGGGTTGCTAGCGGGGGACGTTAGCACAGATACGCAGTATTTT	CASSFGLLAGDVSTDTQYF	TRBD2	few	TRBJ2-3	TRBV7-9
TGTGCCAGCAGTTACTCTGTCTCGGCGGCTGAAGCTTTCTTT	CASSYSVSAAEAFF	NA	many	TRBJ1-1	TRBV6-5
TGTGCCAGCAGCTCTGCCTCACACCTGGACATGAACACTGAAGCTTTCTTT	CASSSASHLDMNTEAFF	NA	many	TRBJ1-1	TRBV7-9
TGTGCCAGCACCGGCGGCAGTCGTTACGAGCAGTACTTC	CASTGGSRYEQYF	NA	NA	TRBJ2-7	TRBV28
TGTGCCAGCAGCCCCTCGGCAGATTTGACACTAGCCAAAAACATTCAGTACTTC	CASSPSADLTLAKNIQYF	NA	NA	TRBJ2-4	TRBV11-2
TGTGCCAGCAGTGAATGGGCAGGTAGAGGGGAGACCCAGTACTTC	CASSEWAGRGETQYF	NA	many	TRBJ2-5	TRBV6-1
TGTGCCAGCAGCGTAGAGTCGGGAAAGGGCACTGAAGCTTTCTTT	CASSVESGKGTEAFF	NA	few	TRBJ1-1	TRBV9
TGTGCCAGCAGCTCGAGAGACGGAACCTACGAGCAGTACTTC	CASSSRDGTYEQYF	NA	many	TRBJ2-7	TRBV5-5
TGTGCCAGCAGCGGGGGCCGGGACGGATACTACGAGCAGTACTTC	CASSGGRDGYYEQYF	NA	NA	TRBJ2-7	TRBV7-9
TGTGCTAGTCAGGGGACTTATAATTCACCCCCCCACTTT	CASQGTYNSPPHF	NA	NA	TRBJ1-6	TRBV12-5
TGTGCCAGCAGGTCCCTCCCTGGAAACACCATATATTTT	CASRSLPGNTIYF	NA	NA	TRBJ1-3	TRBV27
TGTGCCAGCAGCTTGTGGACAGGATCCTATGGCTACACCTTC	CASSLWTGSYGYTF	TRBD1	few	TRBJ1-2	TRBV5-4
TGTGCCAGCAAGGGGGGCGATACCGGGGAGCTGTTTTTT	CASKGGDTGELFF	NA	NA	TRBJ2-2	TRBV7-9
TGCAGTGCTAAGGCAGTGGAGGGGTCCTACGAGCAGTACTTC	CSAKAVEGSYEQYF	NA	many	TRBJ2-7	TRBV20-1
TGTGCCAGCAGCTTGAGCGGGGGGGCGAATGAGCAGTTCTTC	CASSLSGGANEQFF	TRBD2	many	TRBJ2-1	TRBV11-1
TGTGCCAGCAGACCACCCCCTGGGACATATGAAAAACTGTTTTTT	CASRPPPGTYEKLFF	NA	many	TRBJ1-4	TRBV28
TGTGCCAGCAGCCCTGGGGTAGCGGGGGTCTCCTACAATGAGCAGTTCTTC	CASSPGVAGVSYNEQFF	TRBD2	NA	TRBJ2-1	TRBV5-8
TGTGCCACCAGTGAATTGACAGGGTCGGGGCAGTTCTTC	CATSELTGSGQFF	TRBD1	NA	TRBJ2-1	TRBV24-1
TGTGCCAGCAGCTTTCTTAGCGGGGGGGGAGGGAAGACCCAGTACTTC	CASSFLSGGGGKTQYF	TRBD2	many	TRBJ2-5	TRBV11-2
TGTGCCAGCAGCGTAGCGGGGACGCCCGATTCACCCCTCCACTTT	CASSVAGTPDSPLHF	NA	few	TRBJ1-6	TRBV9
TGTGCCAGCAGCTTAGCGTTCGGACTAGCGGGGGAGCAAGAGACCCAGTACTTC	CASSLAFGLAGEQETQYF	TRBD2	few	TRBJ2-5	TRBV7-8
TGCAGTGCTAGTAGCGGCAGGGGCTATGGCTACACCTTC	CSASSGRGYGYTF	NA	many	TRBJ1-2	TRBV20-1
TGTGCCAGCAGACCCGGGACTAGCGGCTTCACAGATACGCAGTATTTT	CASRPGTSGFTDTQYF	TRBD2	NA	TRBJ2-3	TRBV12-3/TRBV12-4
TGCAGTGCTCCTCCTTCCTTATACACTGAAGCTTTCTTT	CSAPPSLYTEAFF	NA	few	TRBJ1-1	TRBV20-1
TGTGCCAGCAGTTTCGGAACTAGCGGGGGAGTAGAGCAGTACTTC	CASSFGTSGGVEQYF	TRBD2	many	TRBJ2-7	TRBV28
TGCGCCAGCAGCTTGTTAAGGCACAACAATGAGCAGTTCTTC	CASSLLRHNNEQFF	NA	many	TRBJ2-1	TRBV5-1